This T cell receptor beta chain was observed in a study of cytomegalovirus exposure and HLA in healthy donors. General study results and limits: TCR association rates varied by HLA locus in a later analysis, with DRB1 highest and HLA-C lowest. In a later analysis, the majority of CMV-associated beta chains seemingly showed HLA restriction.

60 Vbeta and 13 Jbeta primers were used in PCR. The repertoire was sequenced with immunoSEQ multiplex PCR; TCRdb's copy has only in-frame clones and lacks some. The sample lists around 160,000 clones; about 77% were seen once. Remarks on this clone: The antigen remains undetermined.

Healthy bone marrow donors made up the donor group. The sample consisted of PBMCs. This TCR was recovered from a middle-aged woman in good health and CMV-seropositive.

CDR3 nucleotides: TGTGCCTGGAGTGTGAGGGAGAGTCAGCCCCAGCATTTT. It encodes CAWSVRESQPQHF. The rearrangement links TRBV30 to TRBJ1-5, with D unclear. V was clipped by 0 bases and J by 6 bases, with 9 bases between them. Germline V lookup: CDR1 GTSNPN, CDR2 SVGIG (reference sequence). This CDR3 has 13 amino acids. Full variable domain (missing parts from reference TRBV30 and TRBJ1-5): SQTIHQWPATLVQPVGSPLSLECTVEGTSNPNLYWYRQAAGRGLQLLFYSVGIGQISSEVPQNLSASRPQDRQFILSSKKLLLSDSGFYLCAWSVRESQPQHFGDGTRLSIL.